This entry is about one T cell receptor (beta chain). Its matching antigen is unknown. The data are from a study of OX40 agonist ivuxolimab in advanced cancers. Study-level results: Within 6 weeks, CD4+ and CD8+ blood T cells expanded clonally at 0.1 to 3.0 mg/kg.

Germline CDR1 reads MDHEN; CDR2 reads SYDVKM. CDR3 size: 16 residues. V shed 8 bases and J shed 0 bases, with 16 bases lying between them. Produced via immunoSEQ multiplex PCR; TCRdb's table is partial and in-frame only. Here the sample spans about 81,000 clones, around four fifths being singletons. This sequence originates from an adult with an advanced solid tumor such as melanoma, head and neck, liver or kidney cancer. The sequenced sample was CD4+ or CD8+ T cells sorted from blood, obtained in a trial of the OX40 agonist ivuxolimab. The V call is TRBV28, the J call TRBJ1-4; perhaps TRBD1 as D (6 bases). CDR3 bases: TGTGCCAGCTGGGGGGGCCGGCACTCAACTAATGAAAAACTGTTTTTT. This gives the protein CASWGGRHSTNEKLFF.